This is a list of T cell receptor beta chains from one sample in a study of cytomegalovirus exposure and HLA in healthy donors. The assay was immunoSEQ multiplex PCR, and TCRdb's table has in-frame clones only and misses some. The sample shows 80,000 to 130,000 clones, about 74% of them seen only once. Sequencing was performed on PBMCs. These receptors were obtained from a woman in her late teens or twenties in good health and CMV-seropositive. Both conserved end residues are part of each CDR3. The order of the fields is CDR3 protein, CDR3 DNA, V gene, D gene, J gene, clone size. The D gene is left open where the match is weak. For some rows the clone size is stated as once, few or many, or as a class when expanded; others skip it.

CDR3aa: CASAKLAGGPHNEQFF; CDR3nt: TGTGCCAGCGCGAAGTTAGCGGGAGGGCCTCACAATGAGCAGTTCTTC; v_gene: TRBV14; d_gene: TRBD2; j_gene: TRBJ2-1; abundance: once
CDR3aa: CASSVAGGPSYEQYF; CDR3nt: TGTGCCAGCAGCGTAGCGGGAGGGCCTTCCTACGAGCAGTACTTC; v_gene: TRBV9; d_gene: TRBD2; j_gene: TRBJ2-7; abundance: -
CDR3aa: CASSSNRELGTQYF; CDR3nt: TGTGCCAGCAGCTCGAACAGGGAATTGGGGACCCAGTACTTC; v_gene: TRBV5-4; d_gene: -; j_gene: TRBJ2-5; abundance: once
CDR3aa: CASSWLAGGEQYF; CDR3nt: TGTGCCAGTAGTTGGCTAGCGGGGGGCGAGCAGTACTTC; v_gene: TRBV19; d_gene: TRBD2; j_gene: TRBJ2-7; abundance: -
CDR3aa: CASTLRLAGQHRTDTQYF; CDR3nt: TGTGCCAGCACCCTCAGACTAGCGGGGCAGCACCGCACAGATACGCAGTATTTT; v_gene: TRBV27; d_gene: TRBD2; j_gene: TRBJ2-3; abundance: -
CDR3aa: CASSSLAGLNTGELFF; CDR3nt: TGTGCCAGCAGCTCCCTGGCAGGTTTGAACACCGGGGAGCTGTTTTTT; v_gene: TRBV5-6; d_gene: -; j_gene: TRBJ2-2; abundance: few
CDR3aa: CASSLGQDYGYTF; CDR3nt: TGTGCCAGCAGCTTGGGACAGGACTATGGCTACACCTTC; v_gene: TRBV7-3; d_gene: TRBD1; j_gene: TRBJ1-2; abundance: -
CDR3aa: CASSATGGYPEAFF; CDR3nt: TGTGCCAGTAGTGCGACAGGGGGCTACCCTGAAGCTTTCTTT; v_gene: TRBV19; d_gene: TRBD1; j_gene: TRBJ1-1; abundance: -
CDR3aa: CASSTTGNGGYTF; CDR3nt: TGTGCCAGCAGTACAACAGGCAACGGTGGCTACACCTTC; v_gene: TRBV27; d_gene: -; j_gene: TRBJ1-2; abundance: -
CDR3aa: CSVDSPGLGADTQYF; CDR3nt: TGCAGCGTTGATTCCCCGGGACTAGGAGCAGATACGCAGTATTTT; v_gene: TRBV29-1; d_gene: TRBD2; j_gene: TRBJ2-3; abundance: once
CDR3aa: CASSFGALARRGPFF; CDR3nt: TGTGCCAGCAGTTTCGGCGCACTAGCGCGAAGAGGGCCGTTCTTC; v_gene: TRBV28; d_gene: TRBD2; j_gene: TRBJ2-1; abundance: -
CDR3aa: CASTLDKSNTEAFF; CDR3nt: TGTGCCAGCACCCTGGACAAGAGCAACACTGAAGCTTTCTTT; v_gene: TRBV2; d_gene: -; j_gene: TRBJ1-1; abundance: -
CDR3aa: CASNKEAADSTDTQYF; CDR3nt: TGCGCCAGCAACAAAGAGGCGGCTGATAGCACAGATACGCAGTATTTT; v_gene: TRBV5-1; d_gene: -; j_gene: TRBJ2-3; abundance: -
CDR3aa: CASSIGDRGEQYF; CDR3nt: TGTGCCAGTAGTATAGGGGACAGGGGCGAGCAGTACTTC; v_gene: TRBV19; d_gene: TRBD1; j_gene: TRBJ2-7; abundance: -
CDR3aa: CAWSVAAPQNEQFF; CDR3nt: TGTGCCTGGAGTGTCGCGGCTCCGCAGAATGAGCAGTTCTTC; v_gene: TRBV30; d_gene: -; j_gene: TRBJ2-1; abundance: -
CDR3aa: CASRPPRGGTYEQYF; CDR3nt: TGTGCCAGCAGACCCCCACGGGGGGGAACTTACGAGCAGTACTTC; v_gene: TRBV2; d_gene: TRBD2; j_gene: TRBJ2-7; abundance: -
CDR3aa: CASTTGQGQGSPLHF; CDR3nt: TGTGCCAGCACTACAGGACAGGGCCAAGGTTCACCCCTCCACTTT; v_gene: TRBV2; d_gene: TRBD1; j_gene: TRBJ1-6; abundance: -
CDR3aa: CASSSVRGDHGAFF; CDR3nt: TGTGCCAGCAGTTCTGTCCGGGGGGATCATGGGGCTTTCTTT; v_gene: TRBV6-5; d_gene: -; j_gene: TRBJ1-1; abundance: -
CDR3aa: CASSYSGEQYF; CDR3nt: TGTGCCAGCAGTTATTCAGGGGAGCAGTACTTC; v_gene: TRBV6-5; d_gene: -; j_gene: TRBJ2-7; abundance: -
CDR3aa: CASSSQGWTDTQYF; CDR3nt: TGTGCCAGCAGTAGCCAGGGGTGGACAGATACGCAGTATTTT; v_gene: TRBV6-1; d_gene: -; j_gene: TRBJ2-3; abundance: -
CDR3aa: CAWSQGFSGANVLTF; CDR3nt: TGTGCCTGGAGCCAGGGTTTCTCTGGGGCCAACGTCCTGACTTTC; v_gene: TRBV30; d_gene: -; j_gene: TRBJ2-6; abundance: -
CDR3aa: CAIRAGTGSGELFF; CDR3nt: TGTGCCATCAGGGCCGGGACAGGGTCCGGGGAGCTGTTTTTT; v_gene: TRBV10-3; d_gene: TRBD1; j_gene: TRBJ2-2; abundance: -
CDR3aa: CASSDRTVSRYGYTF; CDR3nt: TGTGCCAGCAGTGATAGGACAGTCAGCCGGTATGGCTACACCTTC; v_gene: TRBV6-1; d_gene: -; j_gene: TRBJ1-2; abundance: -
CDR3aa: CASSLGGGSANNEQFF; CDR3nt: TGCGCCAGCAGCTTGGGAGGCGGGAGTGCCAACAATGAGCAGTTCTTC; v_gene: TRBV5-1; d_gene: TRBD2; j_gene: TRBJ2-1; abundance: -
CDR3aa: CASSQDSGTGGREQYF; CDR3nt: TGCGCCAGCAGCCAAGATTCGGGGACAGGGGGCCGTGAGCAGTACTTC; v_gene: TRBV4-3; d_gene: TRBD1; j_gene: TRBJ2-7; abundance: -
CDR3aa: CASSLTGFEQYF; CDR3nt: TGTGCCAGCAGCTTAACAGGGTTCGAGCAGTACTTC; v_gene: TRBV7-2; d_gene: -; j_gene: TRBJ2-7; abundance: -